The text below deals with one T cell receptor beta chain. Its antigen is currently unknown. The data belong to a study of cytotoxic CD8 clonotypes in ibrutinib-treated CLL. Study as a whole: Researchers reported under twelve relapsed/refractory and fewer than 16 treatment-naive patients, roughly 17 of them IGHV unmutated. Study-level results: Sampling times (in sustained-remission versus progressing patients) were not the same. Exceeding age-matched healthy donors, baseline clonality also tracked the counts of circulating CD8+ T cells.

After removal of 0 bases from V and 6 bases from J, the junction contained 7 bases not matched to a gene. Per the germline V gene, CDR1 is SGHRS and CDR2 is YFSETQ. The CDR3 is 16 amino acids. Some clones are missing from TCRdb's copy, which holds only in-frame ones; the method was immunoSEQ multiplex PCR. The table lists approximately 300,000 clones, around four fifths of them singletons, with 5.5% to 8% in the top ten. Sequenced material: PBMCs, taken before ibrutinib treatment. The V and J genes are TRBV5-1 and TRBJ2-1; the match to TRBD2 covers 9 bases. This TCR derives from a human donor with chronic lymphocytic leukemia. Written as DNA, the CDR3 is TGCGCCAGCAGCTTGGCCGGGTTAGCGGGAGCCAATGAGCAGTTCTTC. Its translation: CASSLAGLAGANEQFF.